The entry below describes one TCR beta chain. Its antigen is undetermined. The data derive from a study of cytomegalovirus exposure and HLA in healthy donors. On the study more broadly: The 100 million to 120 million unique TCR beta sequences, from roughly 180 million T cells, were found by an earlier analysis.

Trimming took off 5 bases at V and 1 base at J, with 5 bases between the two ends. The length of the CDR3 is 12 residues. The V gene's germline CDR1 is LNHDA and CDR2 SQIVND (reference sequence). The study's findings and limits: It was about 180 TCR beta chains that were listed as cytomegalovirus-associated. A later look showed TCR association rates differing by HLA locus, highest for DRB1 and lowest for HLA-C.

The PCR used 60 Vbeta and 13 Jbeta primers. Original data processing: Among the unique TCR beta chains that a later analysis counted, 80 million to 100 million in all, some 10 million were shared. Clones were read by immunoSEQ multiplex PCR, and TCRdb kept only the in-frame ones, dropping some. From that table come the V and J calls and clone size; the DNA was used to work out D and trimming. The sample shows under 170,000 clones, 79% of them seen only once. The specimen was PBMCs. The chain uses TRBV19 and TRBJ1-1, with D unresolved. This TCR came from a man aged 50 to 60 in good health and CMV-seropositive. CDR3 loop: CASSFQNTEAFF. The CDR3, as DNA: TGTGCCAGTAGTTTCCAGAACACTGAAGCTTTCTTT.